This passage covers 32 T cell receptor beta chains from one sample sequenced in a study of cytomegalovirus exposure and HLA in healthy donors. 13 Jbeta primers and 60 Vbeta primers were used for the PCR. Only in-frame clones appear in the TCRdb table, and some are missing; sequencing was by immunoSEQ multiplex PCR. This table holds 90,000 or so clones, approximately 80% found once. Sequenced: PBMCs. All receptors come from a man aged 30 to 39 in good health and CMV-seropositive.

The chain uses TRBV29-1 and TRBJ2-7; no firm D call. CDR3 length equals 11 residues. The V gene's germline CDR1 is SQVTM and CDR2 ANQGSEA. The V end lost 1 base, the J end lost 3 bases, and 4 bases lay between the germline ends. CDR3: CSVEGHYEQYF. CDR3 in DNA: TGCAGCGTTGAAGGGCACTACGAGCAGTACTTC.

J is TRBJ2-5 and V is TRBV28; 10 positions agree with TRBD2. The end of the DNA fits TRBJ2-7 better, so the J call may be wrong. The length of the CDR3 is 15 residues. Germline-derived CDR1 and CDR2 are MDHEN and SYDVKM. The CDR3 is CASSSPGLALYEQYF. The CDR3, as DNA: TGTGCCAGCAGTTCTCCGGGACTAGCGCTCTACGAGCAGTACTTC.

The CDR3 is CASSVRSSSYEQYF. In DNA, the CDR3 is TGTGCCAGCAGCGTGCGGTCGAGCTCCTACGAGCAGTACTTC. The chain uses TRBV9 and TRBJ2-7; no firm D call. The germline V gene encodes CDR1 SGDLS and CDR2 YYNGEE. V was cut by 2 bases and J by 0 bases, with 9 bases left in between. CDR3 length: 14 residues.

The chain is built from TRBV29-1 and TRBJ2-1; D possibly corresponds to TRBD2 (5 bases). V gave up 5 bases and J gave up 7 bases, with 6 bases separating them. CDR3 length: 10 residues. CDR1 and CDR2 (germline): SQVTM, ANQGSEA. The DNA of the CDR3 is TGCAGCGTTCCGGGGAATGAGCAGTTCTTC. Translating gives CSVPGNEQFF.

The chain joins TRBV27 to TRBJ1-1; the D gene is possibly TRBD1 (5 bases). The CDR3 sequence is 16 residues long. Germline V gives CDR1 MNHEY, CDR2 SMNVEV (reference sequence). V lost 3 bases to trimming and J lost 2 bases, with 16 bases between them. The CDR3 loop is CASSFYPRQINTEAFF. Written as DNA, the CDR3 is TGTGCCAGCAGTTTCTACCCTCGACAGATTAACACTGAAGCTTTCTTT.

The chain couples TRBV10-2 to TRBJ2-2; D not certain. Germline V gives CDR1 WSHSY, CDR2 SAAADI. The V gene lost 6 bases and the J gene lost 6 bases, with 5 bases spanning the gap. The CDR3 length is 11 residues. The CDR3, as DNA: TGCGCCAGCAGAACAGCCGGGGAGCTGTTTTTT. As protein: CASRTAGELFF.

This clone was seen only a few times. The chain carries TRBV6-1 and TRBJ2-7; TRBD1 agrees at 10 bases. With 2 bases clipped from V and 5 bases from J, the junction kept 6 bases outside the gene matches. The CDR3 contains 15 residues. CDR1 MNHNS and CDR2 SASEGT come from the germline V gene. Here the CDR3 DNA reads TGTGCCAGCAGTGAACCGGGACAGGGGAGGAACGAGCAGTACTTC. It codes for CASSEPGQGRNEQYF.

Here the CDR3 DNA reads TGTGCCAGCAGCGTAACGGGACTAGCGGGAGGAGGCGGTGAGCAGTTCTTC. Amino acids: CASSVTGLAGGGGEQFF. The gene calls are TRBV9 and TRBJ2-1; 15 bases fit TRBD2. The CDR3 extends over 17 amino acids. Losses at the gene ends were 1 base for V and 9 bases for J; bases not matched to a gene: 8. Germline values: CDR1 SGDLS, CDR2 YYNGEE.

This clone has a handful of counts. The rearrangement joins TRBV5-6 to TRBJ2-7; 8 bases match TRBD1. Germline V gene data show CDR1 as SGHDT and CDR2 as YYEEEE. V dropped 4 bases and J dropped 3; count of bases not matched to a gene: 3. The CDR3 extends over 13 amino acids. CDR3: CASSPGQDYEQYF. The CDR3 region has the DNA TGTGCCAGCAGCCCGGGACAGGACTACGAGCAGTACTTC.

The rearrangement uses TRBV5-4 and TRBJ1-3, with TRBD1 matching over 8 bases. Germline CDR1 reads SGHNT; CDR2 reads YYREEE (reference sequence). The J segment lost 4 bases and the V segment lost 4 bases, leaving 10 bases of the junction unmatched. CDR3 length: 16 amino acids. The CDR3 loop reads CASSRGQGAGGNTIYF. CDR3 DNA: TGTGCCAGCAGCCGTGGCCAGGGGGCGGGAGGAAACACCATATATTTT.

This chain uses TRBV5-4 with TRBJ2-7, with D perhaps matching TRBD1 (5 bases). CDR3 size: 12 residues. Germline V gene lookup returns CDR1 SGHNT and CDR2 YYREEE (reference sequence). V lost 4 bases to trimming and J lost 3 bases, with 8 bases between them. The chain's CDR3 is CASSQDIYEQYF. The CDR3 coding sequence is TGTGCCAGCAGCCAGGACATCTACGAGCAGTACTTC.

The CDR3 protein is CASSGFGGTANTGELFF. The CDR3 DNA reads TGTGCCAGCAGTGGGTTCGGAGGAACGGCGAACACCGGGGAGCTGTTTTTT. The V and J genes are TRBV2 and TRBJ2-2, with a tentative D call TRBD2 (5 bases). V was cut by 4 bases and J by 0 bases, with 15 bases left in between. The germline V gene encodes CDR1 SNHLY and CDR2 FYNNEI. This CDR3 has 17 amino acids.

The chain employs TRBV9 and TRBJ2-3; the match to TRBD2 covers 8 bases. This CDR3 contains 16 residues. Per germline, CDR1 SGDLS and CDR2 YYNGEE. V shed 0 bases, J shed 0 bases, and the junction held 3 bases outside the gene matches. The CDR3 sequence: CASSVVPSGSTDTQYF. The CDR3, as DNA: TGTGCCAGCAGCGTAGTCCCTAGCGGGAGCACAGATACGCAGTATTTT.

The rearrangement uses TRBV11-2 and TRBJ2-1; TRBD2 aligns across 8 bases. The ends lost 2 bases at V and 7 bases at J; junction bases unmatched: 13. CDR1 SGHAT and CDR2 FQNNGV come from the germline V gene. CDR3 size: 17 residues. The CDR3 nucleotides are TGTGCCAGCAGCTTAAGCACGGGAGGGTTTGGTTTAAATGAGCAGTTCTTC. Its protein product is CASSLSTGGFGLNEQFF.

The rearrangement uses TRBV18 and TRBJ1-3; 8 bases fit TRBD1. Per the germline V gene, CDR1 is KGHSH and CDR2 is LQKENI. J gave up 4 bases and V 0 bases, and 5 bases lay outside the gene matches. This CDR3 spans 16 amino acids. CDR3 amino acids: CASSPPGQGSGNTIYF. The DNA of the CDR3 is TGTGCCAGCTCACCACCTGGACAGGGTTCGGGAAACACCATATATTTT.

This chain connects TRBV5-1 to TRBJ1-4; 9 bases agree with TRBD1. The length of the CDR3 is 15 residues. Germline V gene lookup returns CDR1 SGHRS and CDR2 YFSETQ. V shed 2 bases, J shed 6 bases, and the junction held 5 bases outside the gene matches. Here the CDR3 DNA reads TGCGCCAGCAGCTTTACGACAGGGGGTGATGAAAAACTGTTTTTT. Amino acids: CASSFTTGGDEKLFF.

Written as DNA, the CDR3 is TGCGCCAGCAGACAGGGTTTCGATCAGCCCCAGCATTTT. Protein: CASRQGFDQPQHF. This rearrangement joins TRBV5-1 to TRBJ1-5; D is perhaps TRBD1 (6 bases). The CDR3 extends over 13 amino acids. Germline V gene sequence: CDR1 SGHRS, CDR2 YFSETQ. Trimming left V 5 bases short and J 5 bases short, with 11 bases between.

The chain has TRBV5-6 and TRBJ1-2, with TRBD1 matching over 9 bases. With 4 bases clipped from V and 4 bases from J, the junction kept 5 bases outside the gene matches. The CDR3 spans 14 residues. CDR1 is SGHDT and CDR2 is YYEEEE in the germline V gene. The CDR3 here is CASSPGQGSYGYTF. For the CDR3, the DNA is TGTGCCAGCAGCCCCGGACAGGGGAGCTATGGCTACACCTTC.

The rearrangement links TRBV28 to TRBJ2-1, with TRBD2 as a possible D gene (6 bases). CDR3 length: 14 residues. CDR1 and CDR2 (germline): MDHEN, SYDVKM. V gave up 3 bases and J gave up 8 bases, with 14 bases separating them. The CDR3 is CASSFAGTQDEQFF. The CDR3 bases are TGTGCCAGCAGTTTTGCGGGAACCCAAGATGAGCAGTTCTTC.

The rearrangement uses TRBV30 and TRBJ2-1, with 9 bases aligning to TRBD1. Germline CDR1 GTSNPN, CDR2 SVGIG (reference sequence). This CDR3 contains 15 residues. Unmatched junction bases numbered 10, after V lost 2 bases and J lost 8 bases. The CDR3 DNA reads as TGTGCCTGGAGTACCCCGGGACAGGGTTGGGATGAGCAGTTCTTC. Encoded protein: CAWSTPGQGWDEQFF.

The chain is built from TRBV2 and TRBJ1-2; D is ambiguous. V was clipped by 7 bases and J by 0 bases, with 12 bases between them. This CDR3 has 14 amino acids. Germline CDR1 reads SNHLY; CDR2 reads FYNNEI. CDR3 sequence (DNA): TGTGCCAGCACCCAAACGCAGACTAACTATGGCTACACCTTC. Translating gives CASTQTQTNYGYTF.

The chain carries TRBV6-1 and TRBJ2-7; TRBD1 agrees at 10 bases. V dropped 6 bases and J dropped 2; count of bases not matched to a gene: 4. Germline V gene data show CDR1 as MNHNS and CDR2 as SASEGT. CDR3 length: 14 amino acids. CDR3 DNA sequence: TGTGCCAGCAGGTTCGGGACAGGGGCCTACGAGCAGTACTTC. Amino acid sequence: CASRFGTGAYEQYF.

The V and J genes are TRBV15 and TRBJ2-3; D ambiguous. The CDR3 spans 16 residues. The germline V gene has CDR1 LNHNV and CDR2 YYDKDF (reference sequence). V lost 1 base to trimming and J lost 2 bases, with 13 bases between them. The CDR3 is CATSRVPIGYTDTQYF. The DNA for the CDR3 is TGTGCCACCAGCAGAGTCCCTATCGGGTACACAGATACGCAGTATTTT.

The rearrangement joins TRBV28 to TRBJ1-2; D call uncertain. V was cut by 7 bases and J by 9 bases, with 21 bases left in between. Germline V CDR1 and CDR2: MDHEN, SYDVKM. The CDR3 sequence is 14 residues long. The CDR3 spells CASKGGDTSYRYTF. The CDR3 nucleotides are TGTGCCAGCAAAGGAGGCGATACATCTTATCGCTACACCTTC.

This sequence joins TRBV6-5 and TRBJ2-7, with 7 bases fitting TRBD1. Germline CDR1 MNHEY, CDR2 SVGAGI. The trim removed 4 bases at V and 1 base at J, leaving 1 base unmatched. CDR3 size: 13 residues. The CDR3 coding sequence is TGTGCCAGCAGTTGGGACAGATCCTACGAGCAGTACTTC. As protein: CASSWDRSYEQYF.

The chain joins TRBV11-2 to TRBJ2-7, with TRBD2 identical over 7 bases. The V and J ends lost 1 base and 5 bases, in that order; junction bases with no gene match: 8. From germline, CDR1 is SGHAT and CDR2 FQNNGV. CDR3 length: 15 amino acids. CDR3 region: CASSLVGGPKHEQYF. In DNA, the CDR3 is TGTGCCAGCAGCTTAGTGGGAGGGCCAAAACACGAGCAGTACTTC.

The V gene is TRBV27, the J gene TRBJ1-5; D gene unclear. Trimming pared 0 bases from V and 3 bases from J, leaving 9 bases between. This CDR3 contains 15 residues. The germline CDR1 and CDR2 sequences are MNHEY and SMNVEV (reference sequence). This chain's CDR3 is CASSLSSLVNQPQHF. CDR3 nucleotide sequence: TGTGCCAGCAGTTTATCTTCCCTAGTCAATCAGCCCCAGCATTTT.

This clone showed up just once. Other DNA sequences within the sample encode an identical CDR3. This sequence joins TRBV10-2 and TRBJ2-7; TRBD1 is a possible D gene (5 bases). Germline CDR1 is WSHSY and CDR2 is SAAADI. Trimming took 2 bases from V and 7 from J, leaving 18 bases between them. The CDR3 runs 15 residues. The CDR3 loop is CASSENRPSQDEQYF. The CDR3 coding sequence is TGCGCCAGCAGTGAGAACAGGCCATCTCAGGATGAGCAGTACTTC.

The gene calls are TRBV28 and TRBJ1-5; 10 bases align to TRBD1. This CDR3 is 15 amino acids long. V lost 4 bases, J lost 2 bases, and 2 bases stayed unmatched. The germline V gene has CDR1 MDHEN and CDR2 SYDVKM. CDR3 amino acids: CASSSGQGGNQPQHF. The CDR3, as DNA: TGTGCCAGCAGTTCAGGACAGGGGGGCAATCAGCCCCAGCATTTT.

The chain joins TRBV4-3 to TRBJ1-2; D call uncertain. CDR1 and CDR2 from the germline V gene are LGHNA and YSLEER. CDR3 length: 15 amino acids. V gave up 4 bases and J gave up 0 bases, with 12 bases separating them. The CDR3 nucleotides read TGCGCCAGCAGCCCTAATCCCTCTTCTAACTATGGCTACACCTTC. Translating gives CASSPNPSSNYGYTF.

The rearrangement joins TRBV4-3 to TRBJ2-1, with D uncertain. V lost 0 bases and J 7 bases, leaving 13 bases between the germline ends. The germline V gene has CDR1 LGHNA and CDR2 YSLEER. The CDR3 runs 15 residues. CDR3 sequence: CASSQERRLLNEQFF. The DNA of the CDR3 is TGCGCCAGCAGCCAAGAGCGCCGCCTCCTGAATGAGCAGTTCTTC.

The rearrangement uses TRBV19 and TRBJ2-4, with 10 positions matching TRBD2. V dropped 5 bases and J dropped 3; count of bases not matched to a gene: 4. Per germline, CDR1 LNHDA and CDR2 SQIVND (reference sequence). The CDR3 runs 15 residues. This chain's CDR3 is CASSRLAGSKNIQYF. CDR3 nucleotides: TGTGCCAGTAGTCGACTAGCGGGCAGCAAAAACATTCAGTACTTC.